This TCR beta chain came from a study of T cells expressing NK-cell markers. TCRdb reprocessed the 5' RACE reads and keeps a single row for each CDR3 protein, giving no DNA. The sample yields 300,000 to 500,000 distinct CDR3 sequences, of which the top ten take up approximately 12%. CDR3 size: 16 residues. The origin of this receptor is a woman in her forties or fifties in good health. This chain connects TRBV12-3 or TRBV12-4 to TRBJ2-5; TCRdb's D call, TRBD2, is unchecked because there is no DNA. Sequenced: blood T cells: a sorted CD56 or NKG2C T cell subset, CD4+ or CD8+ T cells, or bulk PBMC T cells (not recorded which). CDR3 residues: CASSPRLAGFQETQYF.